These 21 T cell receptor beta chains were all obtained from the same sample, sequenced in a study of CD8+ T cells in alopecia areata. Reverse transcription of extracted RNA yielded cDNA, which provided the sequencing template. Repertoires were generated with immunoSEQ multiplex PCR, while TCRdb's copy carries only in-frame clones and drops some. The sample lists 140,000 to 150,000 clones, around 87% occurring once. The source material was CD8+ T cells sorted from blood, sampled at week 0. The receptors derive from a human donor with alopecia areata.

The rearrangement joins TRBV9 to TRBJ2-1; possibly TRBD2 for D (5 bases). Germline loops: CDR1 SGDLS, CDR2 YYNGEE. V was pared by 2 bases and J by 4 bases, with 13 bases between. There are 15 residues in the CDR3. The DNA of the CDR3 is TGTGCCAGCAGCGTGAGCGGTGCTCGGTACAATGAGCAGTTCTTC. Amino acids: CASSVSGARYNEQFF. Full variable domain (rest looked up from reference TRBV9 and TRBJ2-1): DSGVTQTPKHLITATGQRVTLRCSPRSGDLSVYWYQQSLDQGLQFLIQYYNGEERAKGNILERFSAQQFPDLHSELNLSSLELGDSALYFCASSVSGARYNEQFFGPGTRLTVL.

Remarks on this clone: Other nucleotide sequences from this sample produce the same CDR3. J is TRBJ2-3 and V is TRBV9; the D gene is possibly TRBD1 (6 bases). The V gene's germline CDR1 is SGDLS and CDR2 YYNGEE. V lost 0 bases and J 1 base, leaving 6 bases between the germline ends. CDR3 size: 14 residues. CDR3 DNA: TGTGCCAGCAGCGTAGAGGGGGGCACAGATACGCAGTATTTT. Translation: CASSVEGGTDTQYF. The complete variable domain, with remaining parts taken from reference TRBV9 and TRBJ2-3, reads DSGVTQTPKHLITATGQRVTLRCSPRSGDLSVYWYQQSLDQGLQFLIQYYNGEERAKGNILERFSAQQFPDLHSELNLSSLELGDSALYFCASSVEGGTDTQYFGPGTRLTVL.

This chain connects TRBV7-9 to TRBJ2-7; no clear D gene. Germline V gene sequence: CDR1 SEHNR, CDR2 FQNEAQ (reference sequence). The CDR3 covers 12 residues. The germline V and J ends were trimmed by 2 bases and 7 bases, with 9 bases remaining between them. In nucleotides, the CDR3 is TGTGCCAGCAGCTTAATCTCCGGGGAGCAGTACTTC. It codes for CASSLISGEQYF.

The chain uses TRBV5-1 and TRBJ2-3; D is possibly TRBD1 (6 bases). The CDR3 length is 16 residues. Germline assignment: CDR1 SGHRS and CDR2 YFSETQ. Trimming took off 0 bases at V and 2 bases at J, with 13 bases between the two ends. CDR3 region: CASSLEGVGTTDTQYF. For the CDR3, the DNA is TGCGCCAGCAGCTTGGAGGGGGTAGGGACCACAGATACGCAGTATTTT.

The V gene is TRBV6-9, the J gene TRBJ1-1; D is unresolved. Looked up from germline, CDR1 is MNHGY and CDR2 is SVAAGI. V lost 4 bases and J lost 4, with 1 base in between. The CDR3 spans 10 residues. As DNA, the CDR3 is TGTGCCAGCAGTTCCACTGAAGCTTTCTTT. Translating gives CASSSTEAFF.

Written as DNA, the CDR3 is TGCAGCGTTACCGGCGGGGGGTCCTACAATGAGCAGTTCTTC. Translated, it gives CSVTGGGSYNEQFF. The chain employs TRBV29-1 and TRBJ2-1, with 8 bases fitting TRBD2. The germline gives CDR1 SQVTM, CDR2 ANQGSEA. V shed 5 bases, J shed 1 base, and the junction held 4 bases outside the gene matches. The CDR3 totals 14 residues.

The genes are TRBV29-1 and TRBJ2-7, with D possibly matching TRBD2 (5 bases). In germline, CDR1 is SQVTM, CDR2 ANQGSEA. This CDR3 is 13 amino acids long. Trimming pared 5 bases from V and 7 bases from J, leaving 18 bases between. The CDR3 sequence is CSVNVRAGSEQYF. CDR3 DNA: TGCAGCGTTAATGTGAGGGCGGGTTCGGAGCAGTACTTC.

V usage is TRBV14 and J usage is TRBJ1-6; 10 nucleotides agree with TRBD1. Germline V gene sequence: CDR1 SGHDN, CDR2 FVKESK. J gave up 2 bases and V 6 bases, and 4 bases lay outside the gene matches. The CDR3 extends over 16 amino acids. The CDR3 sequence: CASSTGTGAYNSPLHF. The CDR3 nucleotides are TGTGCCAGCAGTACCGGGACAGGGGCCTATAATTCACCCCTCCACTTT.

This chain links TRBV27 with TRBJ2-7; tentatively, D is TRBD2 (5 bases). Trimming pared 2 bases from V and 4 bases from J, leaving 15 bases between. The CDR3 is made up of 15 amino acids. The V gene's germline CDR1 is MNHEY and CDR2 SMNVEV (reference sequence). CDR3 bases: TGTGCCAGCAGTTTAAATCCGGCTAGCTTTTACGAGCAGTACTTC. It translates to CASSLNPASFYEQYF.

DNA of the CDR3: TGTGCCAGCAGCTTAGCGCGGGGGGGAATGTATGGCAATGAGCAGTTCTTC. Its translation: CASSLARGGMYGNEQFF. The rearrangement joins TRBV7-9 to TRBJ2-1, with TRBD2 matching over 9 bases. V was pared by 0 bases and J by 6 bases, with 9 bases of the junction left unmatched. Germline V gene data show CDR1 as SEHNR and CDR2 as FQNEAQ (reference sequence). The CDR3 extends over 17 amino acids. Complete variable domain (other parts from reference TRBV7-9 and TRBJ2-1): DTGVSQNPRHKITKRGQNVTFRCDPISEHNRLYWYRQTLGQGPEFLTYFQNEAQLEKSRLLSDRFSAERPKGSFSTLEIQRTEQGDSAMYLCASSLARGGMYGNEQFFGPGTRLTVL.

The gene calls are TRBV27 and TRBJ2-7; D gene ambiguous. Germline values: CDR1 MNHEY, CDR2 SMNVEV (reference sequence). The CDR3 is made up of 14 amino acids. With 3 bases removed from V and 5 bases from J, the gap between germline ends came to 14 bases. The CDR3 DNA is TGTGCCAGCAGTTTTGAGGACCCGTCCGACGAGCAGTACTTC. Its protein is CASSFEDPSDEQYF.

The CDR3 region has the DNA TGTGCCAGCAGCTTGGGACAGGGGAATGAGCAGTTCTTC. It is translated as CASSLGQGNEQFF. The chain links TRBV5-6 to TRBJ2-1; 8 bases fit TRBD1. Germline CDR1 reads SGHDT; CDR2 reads YYEEEE. V shed 0 bases and J 7 bases; nucleotides not matched to a gene: 0. The CDR3 has 13 residues.

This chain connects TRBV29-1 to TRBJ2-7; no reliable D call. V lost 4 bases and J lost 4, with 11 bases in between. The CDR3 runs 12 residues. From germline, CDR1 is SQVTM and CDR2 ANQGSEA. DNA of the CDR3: TGCAGCGTTGTACTGCCTTCGTACGAGCAGTACTTC. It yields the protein CSVVLPSYEQYF.

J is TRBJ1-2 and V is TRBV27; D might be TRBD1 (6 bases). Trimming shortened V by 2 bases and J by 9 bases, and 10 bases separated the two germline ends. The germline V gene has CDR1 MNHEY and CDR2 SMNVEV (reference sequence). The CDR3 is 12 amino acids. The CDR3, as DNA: TGTGCCAGCAGTTTAGGAGGGGGACGCTACACCTTC. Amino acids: CASSLGGGRYTF.

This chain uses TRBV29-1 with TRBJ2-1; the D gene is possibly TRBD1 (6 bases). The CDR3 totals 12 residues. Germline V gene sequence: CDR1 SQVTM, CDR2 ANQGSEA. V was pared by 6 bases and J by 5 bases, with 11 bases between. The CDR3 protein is CSVLQGNNEQFF. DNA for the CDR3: TGCAGCGTCTTACAGGGTAACAATGAGCAGTTCTTC.

The DNA of the CDR3 is TGTGCCATCTTCGAAACGATGCCCCGATGTTTGGTGACAGATACGCAGTATTTT. Translating gives CAIFETMPRCLVTDTQYF. The chain combines TRBV6-4 with TRBJ2-3; D unclear. This CDR3 region has 18 residues. The germline gives CDR1 MRHNA, CDR2 SNTAGT. V was trimmed by 10 bases and J by 3 bases, leaving 29 bases between them.

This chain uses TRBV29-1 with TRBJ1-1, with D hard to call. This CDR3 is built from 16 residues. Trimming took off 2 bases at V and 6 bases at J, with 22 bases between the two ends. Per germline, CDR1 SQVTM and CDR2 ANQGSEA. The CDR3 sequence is CSVESLPSVGEAEAFF. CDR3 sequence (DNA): TGCAGCGTTGAATCCCTGCCGAGCGTAGGTGAAGCTGAAGCTTTCTTT.

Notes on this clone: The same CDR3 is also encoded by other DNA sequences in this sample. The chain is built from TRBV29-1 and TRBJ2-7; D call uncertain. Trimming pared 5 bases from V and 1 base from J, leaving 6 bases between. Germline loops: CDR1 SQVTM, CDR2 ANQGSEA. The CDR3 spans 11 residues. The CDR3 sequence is CSVLLSYEQYF. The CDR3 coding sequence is TGCAGCGTTTTGTTGTCCTACGAGCAGTACTTC.

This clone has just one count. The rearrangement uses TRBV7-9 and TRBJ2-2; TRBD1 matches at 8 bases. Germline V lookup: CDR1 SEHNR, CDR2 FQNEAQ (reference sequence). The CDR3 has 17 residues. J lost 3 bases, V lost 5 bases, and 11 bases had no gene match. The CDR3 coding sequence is TGTGCCAGCAGCCTCCCCCGGACAGGGCCTTACACCGGGGAGCTGTTTTTT. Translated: CASSLPRTGPYTGELFF.

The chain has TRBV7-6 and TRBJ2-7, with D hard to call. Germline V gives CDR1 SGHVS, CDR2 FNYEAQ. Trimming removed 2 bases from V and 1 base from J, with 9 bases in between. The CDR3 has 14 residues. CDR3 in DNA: TGTGCCAGCAGCTTACTAGAAAGGTCCTACGAGCAGTACTTC. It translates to CASSLLERSYEQYF.

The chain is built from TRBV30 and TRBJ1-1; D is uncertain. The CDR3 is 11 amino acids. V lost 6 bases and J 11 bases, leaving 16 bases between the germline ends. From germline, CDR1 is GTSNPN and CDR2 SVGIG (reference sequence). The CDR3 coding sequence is TGTGCCTGCTACCCCTACTACGACGCTTTCTTT. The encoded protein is CACYPYYDAFF. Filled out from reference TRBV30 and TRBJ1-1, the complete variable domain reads SQTIHQWPATLVQPVGSPLSLECTVEGTSNPNLYWYRQAAGRGLQLLFYSVGIGQISSEVPQNLSASRPQDRQFILSSKKLLLSDSGFYLCACYPYYDAFFGQGTRLTVV.